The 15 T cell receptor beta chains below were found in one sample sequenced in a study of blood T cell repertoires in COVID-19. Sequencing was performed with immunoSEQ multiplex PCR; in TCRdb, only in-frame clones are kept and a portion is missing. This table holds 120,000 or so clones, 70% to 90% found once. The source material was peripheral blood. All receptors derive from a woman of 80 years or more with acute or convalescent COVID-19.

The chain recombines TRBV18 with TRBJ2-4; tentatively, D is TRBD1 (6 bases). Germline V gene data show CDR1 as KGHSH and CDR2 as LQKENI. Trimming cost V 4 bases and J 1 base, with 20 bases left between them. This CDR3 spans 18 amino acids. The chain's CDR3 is CASSQGVPGLVAKNIQYF. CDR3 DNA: TGTGCCAGCTCACAGGGGGTACCCGGCCTGGTCGCCAAAAACATTCAGTACTTC. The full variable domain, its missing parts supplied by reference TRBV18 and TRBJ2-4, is NAGVMQNPRHLVRRRGQEARLRCSPMKGHSHVYWYRQLPEEGLKFMVYLQKENIIDESGMPKERFSAEFPKEGPSILRIQQVVRGDSAAYFCASSQGVPGLVAKNIQYFGAGTRLSVL.

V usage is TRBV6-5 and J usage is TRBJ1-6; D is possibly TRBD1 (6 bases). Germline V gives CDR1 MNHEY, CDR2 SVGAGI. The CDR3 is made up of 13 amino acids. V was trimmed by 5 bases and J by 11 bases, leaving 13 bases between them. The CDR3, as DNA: TGTGCCAGCAGTCGGACAGAGTGGACACCCCTCCACTTT. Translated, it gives CASSRTEWTPLHF.

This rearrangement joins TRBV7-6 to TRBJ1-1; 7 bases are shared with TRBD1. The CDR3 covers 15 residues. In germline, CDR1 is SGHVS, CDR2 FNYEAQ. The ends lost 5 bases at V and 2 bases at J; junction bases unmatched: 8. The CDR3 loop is CASSTTRTGNTEAFF. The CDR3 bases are TGTGCCAGCAGCACCACAAGGACAGGTAACACTGAAGCTTTCTTT.

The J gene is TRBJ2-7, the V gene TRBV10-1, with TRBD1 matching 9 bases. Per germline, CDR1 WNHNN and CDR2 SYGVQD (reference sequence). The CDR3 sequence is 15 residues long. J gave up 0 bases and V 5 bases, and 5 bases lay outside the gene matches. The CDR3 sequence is CASSPGQGVSYEQYF. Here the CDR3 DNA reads TGCGCCAGCAGTCCGGGACAGGGCGTCTCCTACGAGCAGTACTTC.

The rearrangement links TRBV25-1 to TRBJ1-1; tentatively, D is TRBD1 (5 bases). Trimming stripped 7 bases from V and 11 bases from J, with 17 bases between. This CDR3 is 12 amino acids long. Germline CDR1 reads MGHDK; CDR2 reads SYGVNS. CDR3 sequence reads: CASIPPRGRAFF. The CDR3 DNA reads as TGTGCCAGCATCCCACCAAGGGGCAGGGCTTTCTTT.

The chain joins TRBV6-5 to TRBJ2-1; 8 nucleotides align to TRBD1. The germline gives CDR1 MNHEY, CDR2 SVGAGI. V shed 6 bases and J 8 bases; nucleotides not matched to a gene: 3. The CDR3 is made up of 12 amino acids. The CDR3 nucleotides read TGTGCCAGCAGGGACAGGGAACATGAGCAGTTCTTC. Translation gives CASRDREHEQFF.

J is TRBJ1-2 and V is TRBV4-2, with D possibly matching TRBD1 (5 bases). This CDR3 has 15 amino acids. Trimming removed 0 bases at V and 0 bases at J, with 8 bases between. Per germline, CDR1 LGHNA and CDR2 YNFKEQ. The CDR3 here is CASSQDDSSNYGYTF. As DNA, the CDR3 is TGTGCCAGCAGCCAAGACGACAGTTCTAACTATGGCTACACCTTC.

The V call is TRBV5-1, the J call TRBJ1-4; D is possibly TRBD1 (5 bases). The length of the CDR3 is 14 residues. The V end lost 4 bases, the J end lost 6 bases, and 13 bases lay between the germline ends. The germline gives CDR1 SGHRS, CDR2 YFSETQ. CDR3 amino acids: CASSRGGTDEKLFF. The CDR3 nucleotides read TGCGCCAGCAGCAGGGGCGGGACGGATGAAAAACTGTTTTTT. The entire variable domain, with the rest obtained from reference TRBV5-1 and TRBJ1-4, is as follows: KAGVTQTPRYLIKTRGQQVTLSCSPISGHRSVSWYQQTPGQGLQFLFEYFSETQRNKGNFPGRFSGRQFSNSRSEMNVSTLELGDSALYLCASSRGGTDEKLFFGSGTQLSVL.

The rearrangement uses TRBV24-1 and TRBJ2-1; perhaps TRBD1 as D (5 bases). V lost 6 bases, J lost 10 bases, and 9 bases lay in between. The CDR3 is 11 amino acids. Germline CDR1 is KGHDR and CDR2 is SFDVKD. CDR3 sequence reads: CATSTGREQFF. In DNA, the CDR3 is TGTGCCACCAGTACAGGCCGCGAGCAGTTCTTC.

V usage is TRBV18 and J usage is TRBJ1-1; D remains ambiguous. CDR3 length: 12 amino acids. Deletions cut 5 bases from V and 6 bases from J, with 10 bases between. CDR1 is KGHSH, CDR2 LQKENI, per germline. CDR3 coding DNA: TGTGCCAGCTCATTCGGTGACTCTGAAGCTTTCTTT. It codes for CASSFGDSEAFF.

Written as DNA, the CDR3 is TGTGCCAGCAGTTTAAAAGGACAAATTAATCAGCCCCAGCATTTT. Protein sequence: CASSLKGQINQPQHF. The chain carries TRBV27 and TRBJ1-5; D possibly corresponds to TRBD1 (5 bases). The CDR3 has 15 amino acids. Germline CDR1 and CDR2: MNHEY and SMNVEV (reference sequence). Between the trimmed V and J ends, which lost 2 bases and 4 bases, there was a span of 12 bases.

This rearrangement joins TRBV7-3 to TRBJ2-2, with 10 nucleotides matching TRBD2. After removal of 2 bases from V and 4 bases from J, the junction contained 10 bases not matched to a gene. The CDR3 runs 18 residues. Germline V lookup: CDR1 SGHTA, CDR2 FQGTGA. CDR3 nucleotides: TGTGCCAGCAGCTTAGCAGGACTAGCGGCTCCGAGCACCGGGGAGCTGTTTTTT. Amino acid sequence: CASSLAGLAAPSTGELFF.

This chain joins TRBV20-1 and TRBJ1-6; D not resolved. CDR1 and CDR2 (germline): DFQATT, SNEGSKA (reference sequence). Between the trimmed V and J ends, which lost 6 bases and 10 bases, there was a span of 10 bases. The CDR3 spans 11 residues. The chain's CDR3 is CSATGGSPLHF. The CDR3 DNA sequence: TGCAGTGCGACGGGCGGGTCACCCCTCCACTTT.

CDR3 bases: TGCGCCAGCAGTCGAGGGCCGGCTGGTGAGGAAGCTTTCTTT. This translates into CASSRGPAGEEAFF. The genes are TRBV5-1 and TRBJ1-1; D not certain. CDR3 size: 14 residues. The V and J ends lost 5 bases and 8 bases respectively, with 19 bases between them. Germline CDR1 SGHRS, CDR2 YFSETQ.

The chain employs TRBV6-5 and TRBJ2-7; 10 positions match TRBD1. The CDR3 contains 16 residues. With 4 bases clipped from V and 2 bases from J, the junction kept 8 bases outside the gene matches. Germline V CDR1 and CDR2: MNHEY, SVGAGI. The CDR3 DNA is TGTGCCAGCAGTTCTGACAGGGGGCGCGGAACCTACGAGCAGTACTTC. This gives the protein CASSSDRGRGTYEQYF.